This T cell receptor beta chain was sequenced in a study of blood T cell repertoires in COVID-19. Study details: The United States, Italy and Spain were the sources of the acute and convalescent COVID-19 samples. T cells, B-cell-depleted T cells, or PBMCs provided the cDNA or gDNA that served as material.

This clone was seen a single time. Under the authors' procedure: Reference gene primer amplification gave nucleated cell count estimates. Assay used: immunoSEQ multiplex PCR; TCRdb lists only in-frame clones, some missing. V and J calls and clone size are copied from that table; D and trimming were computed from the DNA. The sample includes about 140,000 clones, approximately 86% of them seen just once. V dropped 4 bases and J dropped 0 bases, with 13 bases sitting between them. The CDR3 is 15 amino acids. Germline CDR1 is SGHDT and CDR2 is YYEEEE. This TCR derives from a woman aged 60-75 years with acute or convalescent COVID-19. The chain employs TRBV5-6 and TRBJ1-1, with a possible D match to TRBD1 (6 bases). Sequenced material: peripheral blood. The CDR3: CASSRGTTMNTEAFF. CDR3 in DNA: TGTGCCAGCAGCAGGGGGACAACTATGAACACTGAAGCTTTCTTT.